This paragraph reports one T cell receptor beta chain. This clonotype was recorded many times. There is no known antigen for this receptor. No base quality information exists; no much larger clone differs at one position. The record originates from a study of neurological immune-mediated disorders (dated by TCRdb to the late 2010s). In the study overall: Among the approximately 34 multiple sclerosis patients, relapsing-remitting MS accounted for about 31 and secondary progressive MS accounted for 3. The study compared peripheral blood TCR-beta repertoires of HTLV-I-associated myelopathy (HAM/TSP) patients, multiple sclerosis patients and healthy controls using UMI-based sequencing. The roughly 99 TCR-beta libraries covered PBMC samples along with longitudinal samples, technical triplicates, and paired sorted CD4+ and CD8+ T-cell subsets. The cohort was made up of about 66 subjects, consisting of roughly 14 HAM/TSP patients, around 35 multiple sclerosis patients and 20 healthy controls.

Unsorted PBMC libraries were generated from 2 million PBMCs stored in RNAlater at -80 °C until RNA extraction. The multiple sclerosis patients were enrolled in a US clinical protocol that evaluated disease progression with magnetic resonance imaging. PBMCs were separated from peripheral blood using Ficoll-Hypaque density gradient centrifugation and then cryopreserved in liquid nitrogen. cDNA was synthesized by template-switch 5'RACE using a primer with a 10-nucleotide random unique molecular identifier that tagged each TCR transcript. Over 170 million TCR-beta sequences, covering 15-18 subjects, were produced in each sequencing run. The RNeasy kit was used to extract total RNA. TCR-beta VDJ regions were amplified with primers for the TCR constant region and the 5'RACE anchor, using the KAPA Real-time Library Amplification kit. Sample indexes and Illumina adaptors were added in a first PCR, and a second PCR then increased library yield. After Ampure bead purification, the TCR product of roughly 650 bp was size-selected on a 2% E-gel SizeSelection system. Before pooling, library quality was assessed on a Bioanalyzer, concentration was determined with Qubit, and library quantification was performed with the Kapa Library Quantification kit. An Illumina HiSeq 2500 was used to sequence the libraries paired-end at 2 x 150 bp. To increase sequence diversity, about 23-30% phiX was spiked into each library pool. Concerning the study's data processing: The quality-filtered reads were processed with the UMI-based MiGEC pipeline, whose error correction step removed more than 90% of the raw TCR sequences. IMGT germline references were used for aligning VDJ genes, and each clonotype was defined as a unique CDR3 amino acid sequence together with its V-J genes. Clonal expansion, Shannon diversity and CDR3 relatedness were evaluated with VDJtools (CalcPairwiseDistances, ClusterSamples), while phylogenetic trees were built in CLCbio workbench. Using coefficient-of-variation modelling across technical triplicates, the study counted a clone as expanded if it had at least 8 unique UMIs. TCRdb reprocessed the public reads (quality trimming at Q25 with fastp, clone calling with MiXCR) and kept in-frame beta chains. Records with the same CDR3 protein are collapsed into one entry carrying the most frequent genes and DNA. These V and J calls originate from TCRdb's pipeline instead of the authors' own analysis. The table for this sample lists 69,000 or so distinct CDR3 sequences; roughly 4.8% of them were counted only once. The ten largest clones represent around 2.2% of the sample.

Points the paper makes about the study in general: Phylogenetic analysis grouped repertoires from 18 of 34 MS patients into a cluster of related CDR3 sequences, suggesting a possible repertoire-level signature. TCR clonal expansion was greatest in HAM/TSP patients and smallest in MS patients, who ranked below even healthy controls. No identical CDR3 amino acid sequences were shared among expanded clones across subjects, suggesting private TCR-beta repertoires in all groups. No clinical or MRI features were associated with the MS cluster, and the authors said that larger cohorts are needed.

CDR3 length: 14 amino acids, cysteine to phenylalanine. Left in the record is the CDR3 DNA by itself, 42 bases read in frame from the first base. The germline ends are 19 bases apart after V is trimmed by 7 bases and J by 9 bases. The origin of this receptor is a woman in her 70s with multiple sclerosis. The sequenced sample was PBMCs. Recombination linked TRBV12-3 or TRBV12-4 to TRBJ2-1, and perhaps TRBD2 as D gene, on 7 matching bases. Here the CDR3 is given as CASTWEGPRGEQFF. Read as DNA, the sequence is TGTGCCAGCACCTGGGAGGGACCCAGGGGTGAGCAGTTCTTC.